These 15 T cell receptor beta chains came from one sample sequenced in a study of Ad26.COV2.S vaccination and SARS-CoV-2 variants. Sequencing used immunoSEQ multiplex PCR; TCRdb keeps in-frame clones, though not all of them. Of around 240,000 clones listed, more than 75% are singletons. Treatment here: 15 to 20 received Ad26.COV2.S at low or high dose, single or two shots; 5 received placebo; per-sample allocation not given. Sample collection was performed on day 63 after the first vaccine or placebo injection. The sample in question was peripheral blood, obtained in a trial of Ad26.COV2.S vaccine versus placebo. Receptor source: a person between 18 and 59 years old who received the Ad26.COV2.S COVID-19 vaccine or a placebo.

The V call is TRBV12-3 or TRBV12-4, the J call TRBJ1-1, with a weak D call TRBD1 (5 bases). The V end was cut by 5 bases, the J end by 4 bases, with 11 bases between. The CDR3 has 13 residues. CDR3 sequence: CASSPGRGTEAFF. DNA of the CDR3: TGTGCCAGCAGTCCCGGGAGGGGCACTGAAGCTTTCTTT.

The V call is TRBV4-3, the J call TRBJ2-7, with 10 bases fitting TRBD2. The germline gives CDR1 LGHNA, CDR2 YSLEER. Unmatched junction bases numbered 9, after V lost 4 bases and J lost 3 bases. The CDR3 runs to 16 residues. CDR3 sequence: CASSPTKIAGGYEQYF. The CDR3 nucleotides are TGCGCCAGCAGCCCTACGAAAATAGCGGGAGGCTACGAGCAGTACTTC.

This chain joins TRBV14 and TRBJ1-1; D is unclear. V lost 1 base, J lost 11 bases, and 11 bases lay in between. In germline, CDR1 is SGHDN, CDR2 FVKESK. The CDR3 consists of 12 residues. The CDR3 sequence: CASSQGRLWAFF. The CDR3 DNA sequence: TGTGCCAGCAGCCAAGGGCGGCTTTGGGCTTTCTTT.

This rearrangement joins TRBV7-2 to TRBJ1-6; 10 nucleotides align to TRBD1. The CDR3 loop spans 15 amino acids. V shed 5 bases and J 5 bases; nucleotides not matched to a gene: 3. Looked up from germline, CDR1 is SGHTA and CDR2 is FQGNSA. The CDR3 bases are TGTGCCAGCAGCCCCGGGACAGGGGATAATTCACCCCTCCACTTT. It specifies CASSPGTGDNSPLHF.

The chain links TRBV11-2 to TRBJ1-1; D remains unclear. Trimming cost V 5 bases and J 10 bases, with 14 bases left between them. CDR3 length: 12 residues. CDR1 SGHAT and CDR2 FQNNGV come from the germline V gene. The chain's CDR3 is CASSHGILGAFF. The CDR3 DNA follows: TGTGCCAGCAGCCACGGGATTCTTGGAGCTTTCTTT.

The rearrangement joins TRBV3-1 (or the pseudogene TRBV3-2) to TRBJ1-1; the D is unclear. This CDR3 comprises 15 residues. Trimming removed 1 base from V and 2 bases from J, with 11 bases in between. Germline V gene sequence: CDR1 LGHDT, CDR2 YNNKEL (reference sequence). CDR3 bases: TGTGCCAGCAGCCAAGCCGCGGGCCATAACACTGAAGCTTTCTTT. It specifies CASSQAAGHNTEAFF.

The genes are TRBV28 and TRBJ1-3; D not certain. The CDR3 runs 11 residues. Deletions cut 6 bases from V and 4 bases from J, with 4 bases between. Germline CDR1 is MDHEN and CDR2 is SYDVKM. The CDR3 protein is CASSLGNTIYF. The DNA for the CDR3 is TGTGCCAGCAGCCTGGGAAACACCATATATTTT.

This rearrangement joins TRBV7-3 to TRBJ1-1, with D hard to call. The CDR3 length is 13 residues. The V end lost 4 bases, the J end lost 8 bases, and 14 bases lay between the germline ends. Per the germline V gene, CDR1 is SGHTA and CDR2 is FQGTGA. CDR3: CASSSPWETEAFF. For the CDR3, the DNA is TGTGCCAGCAGCTCGCCGTGGGAGACGGAAGCTTTCTTT.

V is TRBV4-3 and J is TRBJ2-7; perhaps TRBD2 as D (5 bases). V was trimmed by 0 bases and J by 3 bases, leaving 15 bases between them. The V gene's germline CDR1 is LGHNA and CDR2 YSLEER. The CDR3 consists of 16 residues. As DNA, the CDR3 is TGCGCCAGCAGCCAAGATTTTCCGGGAAGTAGCTACGAGCAGTACTTC. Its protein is CASSQDFPGSSYEQYF.

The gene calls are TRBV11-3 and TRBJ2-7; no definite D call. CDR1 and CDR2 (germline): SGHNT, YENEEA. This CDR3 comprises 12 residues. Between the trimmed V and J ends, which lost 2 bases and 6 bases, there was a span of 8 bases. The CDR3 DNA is TGTGCCAGCAGCTTAAGTATCCGCGAGCAGTACTTC. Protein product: CASSLSIREQYF. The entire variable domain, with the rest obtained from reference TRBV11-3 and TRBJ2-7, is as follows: EAGVVQSPRYKIIEKKQPVAFWCNPISGHNTLYWYLQNLGQGPELLIRYENEEAVDDSQLPKDRFSAERLKGVDSTLKIQPAELGDSAVYLCASSLSIREQYFGPGTRLTVT.

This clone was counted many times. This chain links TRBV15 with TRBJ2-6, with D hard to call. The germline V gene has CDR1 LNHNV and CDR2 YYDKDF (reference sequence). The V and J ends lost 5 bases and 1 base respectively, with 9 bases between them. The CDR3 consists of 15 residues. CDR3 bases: TGTGCCACCAGCGGATCCCATTCTGGGGCCAACGTCCTGACTTTC. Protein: CATSGSHSGANVLTF.

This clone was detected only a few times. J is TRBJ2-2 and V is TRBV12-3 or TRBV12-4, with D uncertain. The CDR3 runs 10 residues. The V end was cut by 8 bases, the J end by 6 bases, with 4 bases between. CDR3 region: CASGAGELFF. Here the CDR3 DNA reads TGTGCCAGCGGAGCCGGGGAGCTGTTTTTT.

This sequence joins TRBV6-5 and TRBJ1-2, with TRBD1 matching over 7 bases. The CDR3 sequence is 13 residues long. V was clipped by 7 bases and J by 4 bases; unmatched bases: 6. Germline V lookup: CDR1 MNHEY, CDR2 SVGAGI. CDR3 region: CASTIDRAYGYTF. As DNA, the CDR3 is TGTGCCAGCACTATAGACAGGGCCTATGGCTACACCTTC.

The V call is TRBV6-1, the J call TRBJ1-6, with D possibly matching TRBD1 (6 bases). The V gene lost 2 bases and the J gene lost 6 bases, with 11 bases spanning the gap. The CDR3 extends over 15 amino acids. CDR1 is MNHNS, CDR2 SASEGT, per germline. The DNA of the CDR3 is TGTGCCAGCAGTGAACGCAGGGGACCTAATTCACCCCTCCACTTT. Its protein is CASSERRGPNSPLHF.

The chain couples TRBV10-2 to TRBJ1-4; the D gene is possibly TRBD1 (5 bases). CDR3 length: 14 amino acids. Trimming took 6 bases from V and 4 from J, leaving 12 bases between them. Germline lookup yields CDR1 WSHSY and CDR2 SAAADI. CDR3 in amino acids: CASRGWGVNEKLFF. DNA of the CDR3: TGCGCCAGCAGAGGCTGGGGGGTTAATGAAAAACTGTTTTTT.